This TCR beta chain was captured by sequencing in a study of OX40 agonist ivuxolimab in advanced cancers. Study-wide points: Certain nonresponders likewise exhibited a low normalized T-cell clonal expansion. Among T cells, CD8+ cells averaged more expanded clones than CD4+ cells. Compared with others, partial responders at 0.1-3.0 mg/kg displayed clonal expansion among the lowest. Clones of CD4+ and CD8+ blood T cells grew by week 6 at doses of 0.1 to 3.0 mg/kg.

CDR1 is SGHRS, CDR2 YFSETQ, per germline. V was trimmed by 0 bases and J by 8 bases, leaving 11 bases between them. The CDR3 totals 13 residues. Points on this clone: Its antigen is as yet unknown.

The repertoire was sequenced with immunoSEQ multiplex PCR; TCRdb's copy has only in-frame clones and lacks some. Found here are tens of thousands of clones, about 81% of them singletons; the top ten hold 5%. The J gene is TRBJ1-2, the V gene TRBV5-1; no firm D call. This specimen consisted of CD4+ or CD8+ T cells sorted from blood, obtained in a trial of the OX40 agonist ivuxolimab. This TCR was recovered from an adult with an advanced solid tumor such as melanoma, head and neck, liver or kidney cancer. The CDR3 is CASSLAGVEGYTF. The CDR3 DNA follows: TGCGCCAGCAGCTTGGCTGGGGTTGAGGGCTACACCTTC.